This T cell receptor (beta chain) was sequenced for a study of OX40 agonist ivuxolimab in advanced cancers. Study as a whole: The patients got ivuxolimab, which is an agonistic anti-OX40 (CD134) antibody.

This CDR3 is 13 amino acids long. The junction had 6 bases not matched to a gene; V was cut back by 5 bases and J by 7 bases. Germline loops: CDR1 SQVTM, CDR2 ANQGSEA. Sequencing was performed with immunoSEQ multiplex PCR; in TCRdb, only in-frame clones are kept and a portion is missing. The sample holds 75,000 to 85,000 clones, around 86% seen once. This chain connects TRBV29-1 to TRBJ2-1, with 9 positions matching TRBD1. The source of this sequence is an adult with an advanced solid tumor such as melanoma, head and neck, liver or kidney cancer. Sequenced material: CD4+ or CD8+ T cells sorted from blood, taken in a trial of the OX40 agonist ivuxolimab. CDR3 bases: TGCAGCGTTCGAGGACAGGGGAAAAATGAGCAGTTCTTC. Its protein product is CSVRGQGKNEQFF.